This T cell receptor (beta chain) was recovered during a study of T cell clonality in common variable immunodeficiency. Here immunoSEQ multiplex PCR was the method, and the copy in TCRdb shows in-frame clones only, minus some. This set yields roughly 23,000 clones and no singletons; the top ten hold approximately 10%. This clone was seen at least ten times. Its target is not known. Aged about 8 to 64 years, CVID subjects averaged about 39 years old. Findings and caveats of the study: Fewer deletions and N-nucleotide insertions were reportedly seen in common variable immunodeficiency TCR beta sequences.

The source is a human donor with common variable immunodeficiency. What was sequenced was peripheral blood mononuclear cells.

The sequenced part of the CDR3 DNA is TGTGCCAGCAGCTTACTCCGGGACTCCACCTACGAG. Amino acids: CASSLLRDSTYE. The full CDR3 reads CASSLLRDSTYEQYF. The chain is built from TRBV7-8 and TRBJ2-7, with D perhaps TRBD2 (6 bases). The read falls 3 residues short of the CDR3 end, and the missing part is taken from the germline J gene. The CDR3 loop spans 15 amino acids. Trimming took off 2 bases at V and 2 bases at J, with 13 bases between the two ends. Per the germline V gene, CDR1 is SGHVS and CDR2 is FQNEAQ.